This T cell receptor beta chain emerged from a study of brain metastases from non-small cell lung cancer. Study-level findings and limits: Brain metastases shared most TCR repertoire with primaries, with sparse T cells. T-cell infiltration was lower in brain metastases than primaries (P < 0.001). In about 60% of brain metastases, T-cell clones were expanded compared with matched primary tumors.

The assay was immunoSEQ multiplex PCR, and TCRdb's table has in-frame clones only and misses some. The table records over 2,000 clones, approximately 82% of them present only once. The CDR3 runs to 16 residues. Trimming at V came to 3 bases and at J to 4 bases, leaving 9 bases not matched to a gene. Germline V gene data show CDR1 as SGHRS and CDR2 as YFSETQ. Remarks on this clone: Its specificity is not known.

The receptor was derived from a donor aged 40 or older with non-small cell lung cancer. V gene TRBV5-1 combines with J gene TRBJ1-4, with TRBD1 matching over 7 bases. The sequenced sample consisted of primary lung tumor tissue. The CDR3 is CASSSQGTDLNEKLFF. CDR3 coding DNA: TGCGCCAGCAGCTCTCAAGGGACAGACCTTAATGAAAAACTGTTTTTT.